The source of this TCR beta chain is a study of T cells in Graves' hyperthyroidism and ophthalmopathy. Study-level findings and limits: Blood also contained most expanded thyroid clonotypes above 0.001.

On this clonotype itself: Its antigen is unknown.

The investigators amplified TCR beta CDR3 regions from RNA transcripts. The HTBI primer set was used in a first-round RT-PCR of the TCR CDR3. TCRdb redid the calling of the multiplex PCR reads with MiXCR, one entry per CDR3 protein. The sample holds hundreds of thousands of distinct CDR3 sequences, about two fifths seen once. This CDR3 has 14 residues. V shed 4 bases and J shed 3 bases, with 16 bases lying between them. Germline V gives CDR1 DFQATT, CDR2 SNEGSKA (reference sequence). The diagnoses drew upon clinical symptoms, serum thyroxine and TRAb, thyroid ultrasound and orbital computed tomography.

The clonotype originates from a man between 18 and 29 years old with Graves' hyperthyroidism. The rearrangement links TRBV20-1 to TRBJ2-7, with D hard to call. Sequencing was performed on blood. Here the CDR3 reads CSANDPPVHYEQYF. The DNA of the CDR3 is TGCAGTGCTAACGATCCGCCGGTGCACTACGAGCAGTACTTC.